The clone carrying this T cell receptor (beta chain) was recorded only once. Its antigen is as yet unknown. Separate from the roughly 700-subject first cohort was the roughly 120-subject validation cohort, to which the donors belonged. The table came from immunoSEQ multiplex PCR; TCRdb's copy has only in-frame clones and leaves some out. There are 90,000 to 130,000 clones in the sample; 88% occur only once, and more than 1.4% lies in the top ten. This sample stems from a study of cytomegalovirus exposure and HLA in healthy donors. Whole-study results and caveats: The study put some 150 TCR beta chains on its list as cytomegalovirus-associated. Usually a TCR sequence was rare, but some public TCRs were found in many donors. In vitro experiments confirmed that three CMV-associated chains were specific for CMV antigens.

V was clipped by 3 bases and J by 2 bases, with 7 bases between them. CDR3 length: 13 amino acids. CDR1 SNHLY and CDR2 FYNNEI come from the germline V gene. The chain recombines TRBV2 with TRBJ1-1; tentatively, D is TRBD1 (5 bases). This clonotype was obtained from a woman in her 30s in good health and CMV-seropositive. Source material: PBMCs. The CDR3 bases are TGTGCCAGCAGTGACGGGGGTAACACTGAAGCTTTCTTT. This gives the protein CASSDGGNTEAFF.